The 9 T cell receptor beta chains listed next were all sequenced from one sample in a study of blood T cell repertoires in COVID-19. The assay was immunoSEQ multiplex PCR, and TCRdb's table has in-frame clones only and misses some. The table includes 95,000 to 100,000 clones, 65% to 85% detected once. Specimen: peripheral blood. These receptors all come from an older woman with acute or convalescent COVID-19.

V usage is TRBV29-1 and J usage is TRBJ2-3, with TRBD2 matching over 9 bases. The length of the CDR3 is 14 residues. Germline trimming cut 8 bases from V and 5 bases from J; bases unmatched to any gene: 11. From germline, CDR1 is SQVTM and CDR2 ANQGSEA. CDR3 coding DNA: TGCAGCCCCTCGCGGGCGGGGGGGATAGATACGCAGTATTTT. Translating gives CSPSRAGGIDTQYF.

CDR3 in DNA: TGTGCCAGCAGCTTAGAGGGGGTCTCCACAGATACGCAGTATTTT. Protein product: CASSLEGVSTDTQYF. The chain joins TRBV7-2 to TRBJ2-3, with D tentatively TRBD1 (6 bases). The germline CDR1 and CDR2 sequences are SGHTA and FQGNSA. This CDR3 has 15 residues. Trimming shortened V by 1 base and J by 2 bases, and 10 bases separated the two germline ends.

The chain employs TRBV2 and TRBJ1-2; 7 nucleotides align to TRBD1. Trimming at V came to 8 bases and at J to 4 bases, leaving 10 bases not matched to a gene. CDR1 SNHLY and CDR2 FYNNEI come from the germline V gene. The CDR3 consists of 14 residues. In DNA form, the CDR3 reads TGTGCCAGCCACGCTCAACGGGACAGCTATGGCTACACCTTC. It codes for CASHAQRDSYGYTF. The entire variable domain, with the rest obtained from reference TRBV2 and TRBJ1-2, is as follows: EPEVTQTPSHQVTQMGQEVILRCVPISNHLYFYWYRQILGQKVEFLVSFYNNEISEKSEIFDDQFSVERPDGSNFTLKIRSTKLEDSAMYFCASHAQRDSYGYTFGSGTRLTVV.

This chain joins TRBV5-1 and TRBJ2-1; 8 nucleotides align to TRBD2. The V gene's germline CDR1 is SGHRS and CDR2 YFSETQ. After removal of 6 bases from V and 10 bases from J, the junction contained 18 bases not matched to a gene. The CDR3 contains 16 residues. CDR3 bases: TGCGCCAGCACCCTAGGCCGGGGGGGCACCGACGTAGAGCAGTTCTTC. This sequence encodes CASTLGRGGTDVEQFF.

The chain has TRBV7-2 and TRBJ1-1, with D unclear. V lost 5 bases, J lost 1 base, and 14 bases lay in between. CDR1 is SGHTA and CDR2 is FQGNSA in the germline V gene. This CDR3 is built from 15 residues. CDR3 in DNA: TGTGCCAGCAGCCTCTGGGCAGGTGAGAACACTGAAGCTTTCTTT. Amino acids: CASSLWAGENTEAFF.

This sequence joins TRBV11-3 and TRBJ1-1; D is ambiguous. The germline V gene encodes CDR1 SGHNT and CDR2 YENEEA. CDR3 size: 13 residues. V shed 1 base and J shed 3 bases, with 6 bases lying between them. Here the CDR3 reads CASSLGGDTEAFF. CDR3 nucleotides: TGTGCCAGCAGCTTAGGAGGCGACACTGAAGCTTTCTTT.

The chain has TRBV3-1 (or the pseudogene TRBV3-2) and TRBJ2-7; possibly TRBD1 for D (6 bases). Germline V gene lookup returns CDR1 LGHDT and CDR2 YNNKEL (reference sequence). Trimming removed 4 bases at V and 3 bases at J, with 16 bases between. The CDR3 runs to 15 residues. The CDR3 DNA reads as TGTGCCAGCAGCCTCGGGACACATGAGATCTACGAGCAGTACTTC. Translation: CASSLGTHEIYEQYF.

This clone has a single count. The chain joins TRBV19 to TRBJ1-2; D is possibly TRBD1 (5 bases). From germline, CDR1 is LNHDA and CDR2 SQIVND (reference sequence). This CDR3 contains 14 residues. V lost 7 bases and J lost 2, with 14 bases in between. The CDR3 loop reads CASTQSGINYGYTF. CDR3 DNA: TGTGCCAGTACCCAATCAGGGATAAACTATGGCTACACCTTC.

This rearrangement joins TRBV7-3 to TRBJ1-3; D call uncertain. Germline V gene data show CDR1 as SGHTA and CDR2 as FQGTGA. The CDR3 is 14 amino acids. Trimming took off 4 bases at V and 0 bases at J, with 7 bases between the two ends. In nucleotides, the CDR3 is TGTGCCAGCAGCTGGCAGGCCTCTGGAAACACCATATATTTT. This gives the protein CASSWQASGNTIYF. Filled out from reference TRBV7-3 and TRBJ1-3, the complete variable domain reads GAGVSQTPSNKVTEKGKYVELRCDPISGHTALYWYRQSLGQGPEFLIYFQGTGAADDSGLPNDRFFAVRPEGSVSTLKIQRTERGDSAVYLCASSWQASGNTIYFGEGSWLTVV.